This note documents a single T cell receptor beta chain sequence. The CDR3 is made up of 16 amino acids. Trimming at V came to 2 bases and at J to 4 bases, leaving 9 bases not matched to a gene. The germline V gene has CDR1 GTSNPN and CDR2 SVGIG (reference sequence). These data belong to a study of T cell responses to AZD1222 COVID-19 vaccine. Using immunoSEQ multiplex PCR, the repertoire was profiled, and TCRdb retains in-frame clones only, with some absent. The table lists around 99,000 clones, around 90% of them singletons. This chain connects TRBV30 to TRBJ2-5; TRBD1 agrees at 11 bases. Sequenced here: peripheral blood, sampled on day 0 of MenACWY control vaccination. This receptor was obtained from an adult in good health. The CDR3 here is CAWSLMGQGVRETQYF. The DNA of the CDR3 is TGTGCCTGGAGTCTAATGGGACAGGGGGTAAGAGAGACCCAGTACTTC.